The sequence of this TCR beta chain was determined in a study of T cells in Graves' hyperthyroidism and ophthalmopathy. Study-level findings and limits: Blood held most thyroid clonotypes expanded above 0.001 frequency.

Orbital computed tomography, thyroid ultrasound, serum thyroxine and TRAb, and clinical symptoms together informed the diagnoses. The TCR beta CDR3 regions underwent amplification using RNA transcripts as the source. The HTBI primer set drove a first-round RT-PCR of the TCR CDR3. TCRdb processed the multiplex PCR reads anew with MiXCR; each CDR3 protein has one entry. This table has some 700,000 distinct CDR3 sequences, 15% to 20% appearing once. This clonotype was found many times. Its antigen is unidentified. Germline CDR1 MDHEN, CDR2 SYDVKM. The CDR3 extends over 14 amino acids. Trimming left V 4 bases short and J 3 bases short, with 12 bases between.

The TCR comes from a man between 45 and 60 years old with Graves' hyperthyroidism. Sample: blood. The chain is built from TRBV28 and TRBJ1-1; possibly TRBD1 for D (5 bases). CDR3 residues: CASSSPLTDTEAFF. DNA of the CDR3: TGTGCCAGCAGTTCGCCCCTGACAGACACTGAAGCTTTCTTT.